The clone carrying this T cell receptor beta chain appeared a single time. The antigen is unknown. These data are taken from a study of T-cell memory formation after mild COVID-19. Study-level information: TCR clusters were mostly confined to one donor each.

General study results and limits: Prior to infection, memory already included some responding clones, suggesting cross-reactive memory joined. Largely, contracting CD4+ clones fell within CM and EM, and contracting CD8+ clones within EMRA.

5'RACE primed at constant segments yielded TCR alpha and TCR beta cDNA libraries bearing sample barcodes and UMIs. In TCRdb, the 5' RACE reads were re-called with MiXCR into one record per CDR3 protein. The sample holds approximately 490,000 distinct CDR3 sequences, about a fifth seen once. The CDR3 covers 15 residues. Between the trimmed V and J ends, which lost 1 base and 5 bases, there was a span of 12 bases. In germline, CDR1 is MGHRA, CDR2 YSYEKL. The material sequenced was PBMCs or a T cell subset sorted from them (not recorded which). The sequence came from an adult woman who had mild COVID-19 (a few samples of this study predate the infection). Cell type and time point are not known. The gene calls are TRBV4-1 and TRBJ1-5, with TRBD1 as a possible D gene (5 bases). The CDR3 region is CASSQVVAGHQPQHF. DNA for the CDR3: TGCGCCAGCAGCCAAGTTGTGGCAGGGCATCAGCCCCAGCATTTT.